Below are 2 T cell receptor beta chains sequenced from a single sample in a study of T cells in Graves' hyperthyroidism and ophthalmopathy (dated by TCRdb to about 2019). The library came from multiplex PCR. The instrument was an Illumina HiSeq 2000. TCR beta CDR3 regions were amplified from RNA transcripts. The first round of RT-PCR for the TCR CDR3 was performed with the HTBI primer set and the Qiagen OneStep RT-PCR kit. Using fastp at Q25 and MiXCR, TCRdb reprocessed the public reads and kept productive beta chains. Rows are combined by CDR3 protein, so each entry shows the most common genes and DNA. The sample has about 840,000 distinct CDR3 sequences on record, around 39% of them singletons. Of the sample, approximately 8.7% falls within the top ten clones. The sequenced sample was blood. The receptors stem from a young man with Graves' hyperthyroidism.

In this sample, this clonotype turned up many times. V usage is TRBV5-1 and J usage is TRBJ1-2; TRBD1 is a possible D gene (5 bases). The CDR3 spans 15 residues. The germline gives CDR1 SGHRS, CDR2 YFSETQ. V lost 4 bases, J lost 6 bases, and 19 bases lay in between. The CDR3 region is CASSQLQDRYDGYTF. The CDR3 region has the DNA TGCGCCAGCAGCCAACTACAGGACCGCTATGATGGCTACACCTTC.

Points on this clonotype: A much larger clone lies a single base off, so this may be a read error. The chain carries TRBV7-2 and TRBJ1-3; D is undetermined. The germline gives CDR1 SGHTA, CDR2 FQGNSA. The CDR3 runs to 15 residues. The V and J ends lost 6 bases and 0 bases respectively, with 12 bases between them. CDR3 sequence (DNA): TGTGCCAGCAGATCCGACGTAGTCTCTGGAAACACCATATATTTT. This translates into CASRSDVVSGNTIYF.